The clone carrying this T cell receptor beta chain was observed a handful of times. This specimen belongs to a study of T-cell reconstitution after alpha-beta-depleted transplantation in children. Germline lookup yields CDR1 SEHNR and CDR2 FQNEAQ (reference sequence). The CDR3 covers 13 residues. V was clipped by 5 bases and J by 10 bases, with 17 bases between them. Molecular barcoding with unique molecular identifiers was used for the TCRbeta library. TCRdb re-called the PCR reads through MiXCR, storing one row per CDR3 protein. The sample includes 200,000 to 250,000 distinct CDR3 sequences, about a tenth of them seen just once.

This rearrangement joins TRBV7-9 to TRBJ1-1; D not resolved. Sequenced here: PBMCs from the stem cell graft donor, sampled from the stem cell graft. The TCR sequence derives from a human donor who donated a stem cell graft to a child with acute lymphoblastic leukemia. CDR3 DNA sequence: TGTGCCAGCAGCCCGGAAGCGGTGGGGAGAGCTTTCTTT. As protein: CASSPEAVGRAFF.